Each of the 29 T cell receptor beta chains below was sequenced from the same sample in a study of cytomegalovirus exposure and HLA in healthy donors. Method: immunoSEQ multiplex PCR; TCRdb's copy keeps in-frame clones and lacks some. The sample has a few hundred thousand clones, approximately 87% seen once. Sequences were obtained from PBMCs. The source is a woman aged 18 to 35 in good health and CMV-seronegative.

The rearrangement links TRBV6-6 to TRBJ2-7; TRBD1 might be the D (5 bases). The CDR3 spans 11 residues. V lost 7 bases and J lost 4, with 8 bases in between. Germline V CDR1 and CDR2: MNHNY, SVGAGI (reference sequence). CDR3 in DNA: TGTGCCAGCATGAAGGGGTACGAGCAGTACTTC. Translated, it gives CASMKGYEQYF.

This chain joins TRBV6-6 and TRBJ2-2, with a possible D match to TRBD1 (6 bases). CDR1 MNHNY and CDR2 SVGAGI come from the germline V gene (reference sequence). V was clipped by 4 bases and J by 13 bases, with 13 bases between them. The CDR3 runs to 12 residues. CDR3 sequence reads: CASSSQGNRLFF. The CDR3 DNA follows: TGTGCCAGCAGTTCACAGGGAAATAGGCTGTTTTTT.

Only one count was recorded for this clone. V usage is TRBV18 and J usage is TRBJ1-4; 7 nucleotides match TRBD1. After removal of 1 base from V and 8 bases from J, the junction contained 10 bases not matched to a gene. Germline V gives CDR1 KGHSH, CDR2 LQKENI. This CDR3 spans 16 amino acids. CDR3 in DNA: TGTGCCAGCTCACCACAGAAGGACAGGTTTGACGAAAAACTGTTTTTT. Its protein is CASSPQKDRFDEKLFF.

This clone was seen only once. The chain links TRBV9 to TRBJ2-7; TRBD2 agrees at 10 bases. Germline CDR1 reads SGDLS; CDR2 reads YYNGEE. Trimming at V came to 3 bases and at J to 5 bases, leaving 5 bases not matched to a gene. The CDR3 totals 14 residues. CDR3 nucleotides: TGTGCCAGCAGCGATTCTAGCGGGAGTAACGAGCAGTACTTC. This encodes CASSDSSGSNEQYF.

This clone was observed a single time. The chain employs TRBV5-4 and TRBJ2-7, with TRBD1 as a possible D gene (6 bases). V was pared by 3 bases and J by 5 bases, with 9 bases between. CDR1 is SGHNT, CDR2 YYREEE, per germline (reference sequence). The CDR3 loop spans 12 amino acids. CDR3 in DNA: TGTGCCAGCAGCTCCGACAGGCACGAGCAGTACTTC. Encoded protein: CASSSDRHEQYF. The variable domain in full, with the rest retrieved from reference TRBV5-4 and TRBJ2-7, is ETGVTQSPTHLIKTRGQQVTLRCSSQSGHNTVSWYQQALGQGPQFIFQYYREEENGRGNFPPRFSGLQFPNYSSELNVNALELDDSALYLCASSSDRHEQYFGPGTRLTVT.

This chain uses TRBV5-6 with TRBJ2-7; 7 positions match TRBD2. After removal of 4 bases from V and 4 bases from J, the junction contained 14 bases not matched to a gene. Germline-derived CDR1 and CDR2 are SGHDT and YYEEEE. The CDR3 is made up of 16 amino acids. CDR3 loop: CASSPVRAGSIYEQYF. In DNA, the CDR3 is TGTGCCAGCAGCCCTGTAAGAGCGGGATCCATTTACGAGCAGTACTTC.

The CDR3 DNA follows: TGTGCCAGCAGTTACGGCAGGGGCGCTGGGGCCAACGTCCTGACTTTC. Residues: CASSYGRGAGANVLTF. V usage is TRBV6-5 and J usage is TRBJ2-6, with D possibly matching TRBD1 (6 bases). Trimming took 2 bases from V and 2 from J, leaving 10 bases between them. The V gene's germline CDR1 is MNHEY and CDR2 SVGAGI. This CDR3 contains 16 residues.

The chain uses TRBV25-1 and TRBJ1-5; D is ambiguous. The germline V gene encodes CDR1 MGHDK and CDR2 SYGVNS. Deletions cut 3 bases from V and 0 bases from J, with 6 bases between. The CDR3 consists of 14 residues. The CDR3 nucleotides read TGTGCCAGCAGTGACGGGTATAGCAATCAGCCCCAGCATTTT. It yields the protein CASSDGYSNQPQHF.

The V call is TRBV6-1, the J call TRBJ2-6; 8 positions agree with TRBD1. The V gene's germline CDR1 is MNHNS and CDR2 SASEGT. The trim removed 10 bases at V and 2 bases at J, leaving 7 bases unmatched. This CDR3 is 15 amino acids long. The CDR3: CAIRRGQPGANVLTF. CDR3 sequence (DNA): TGTGCCATCCGCAGGGGGCAACCTGGGGCCAACGTCCTGACTTTC.

The rearrangement uses TRBV27 and TRBJ2-2, with D tentatively TRBD1 (6 bases). V lost 0 bases and J lost 6, with 17 bases in between. The CDR3 spans 17 residues. Germline values: CDR1 MNHEY, CDR2 SMNVEV (reference sequence). This chain's CDR3 is CASSLSQGGTRAGELFF. Written as DNA, the CDR3 is TGTGCCAGCAGTTTATCGCAGGGTGGGACAAGGGCCGGGGAGCTGTTTTTT.

This clone has a single count. The rearrangement links TRBV4-1 to TRBJ2-5, with D possibly matching TRBD2 (6 bases). The CDR3 runs to 15 residues. The ends were cut back, 0 bases at V and 4 bases at J, with 12 bases in the middle. CDR1 and CDR2 (germline): MGHRA, YSYEKL. The CDR3 DNA follows: TGCGCCAGCAGCCAAGATAGGAGGGTGGGAGAGACCCAGTACTTC. It yields the protein CASSQDRRVGETQYF.

The chain links TRBV4-3 to TRBJ2-7, with D maybe TRBD2 (5 bases). The CDR3 contains 15 residues. Germline loops: CDR1 LGHNA, CDR2 YSLEER. The V and J ends lost 4 bases and 2 bases respectively, with 15 bases between them. In DNA, the CDR3 is TGCGCCAGCAGCCCGGAGGCCGCCAGGACCTACGAGCAGTACTTC. This gives the protein CASSPEAARTYEQYF.

V is TRBV28 and J is TRBJ2-5, with TRBD1 matching 9 bases. J lost 4 bases, V lost 6 bases, and 9 bases had no gene match. Per germline, CDR1 MDHEN and CDR2 SYDVKM. This CDR3 is built from 15 residues. This CDR3 is CASRLTGGSGETQYF. The DNA of the CDR3 is TGTGCCAGCAGGCTAACAGGGGGCTCGGGAGAGACCCAGTACTTC.

This sequence joins TRBV23-1 and TRBJ1-1; D perhaps matches TRBD1 (6 bases). TRBV23-1 is an ORF for which the function is uncertain. This CDR3 has 17 residues. With 10 bases removed from V and 0 bases from J, the gap between germline ends came to 24 bases. The CDR3 region is CATLLPRGWCLNTEAFF. CDR3 DNA sequence: TGCGCCACCCTCCTGCCCAGGGGATGGTGTCTGAACACTGAAGCTTTCTTT.

In this sample, this clone turned up once. CDR3 bases: TGTGCCAGCTCACCACAAACTAGGGAGCAGTACTTC. It yields the protein CASSPQTREQYF. The rearrangement links TRBV18 to TRBJ2-7; tentatively, D is TRBD2 (5 bases). V lost 1 base to trimming and J lost 7 bases, with 8 bases between them. The CDR3 has 12 amino acids. Germline V CDR1 and CDR2: KGHSH, LQKENI.

This clone has a single count. The chain's CDR3 is CATTGQGLTEAFF. In DNA form, the CDR3 reads TGTGCCACCACGGGACAGGGGTTAACTGAAGCTTTCTTT. The J gene is TRBJ1-1, the V gene TRBV2; TRBD1 matches 10 bases. The CDR3 has 13 residues. Germline CDR1 is SNHLY and CDR2 is FYNNEI. V was clipped by 10 bases and J by 5 bases; unmatched bases: 7.

The rearrangement joins TRBV5-1 to TRBJ1-6; TRBD1 aligns across 9 bases. This CDR3 is 15 amino acids long. Germline V gene sequence: CDR1 SGHRS, CDR2 YFSETQ. The V and J ends lost 4 bases and 5 bases, in that order; junction bases with no gene match: 4. This chain's CDR3 is CASSPTGGNNSPLHF. The CDR3 DNA reads as TGCGCCAGCAGCCCGACAGGGGGAAATAATTCACCCCTCCACTTT.

The rearrangement links TRBV5-1 to TRBJ1-1; a weak D match, TRBD1 (5 bases). V shed 4 bases and J shed 0 bases, with 7 bases lying between them. The CDR3 runs to 13 residues. CDR1 and CDR2 from the germline V gene are SGHRS and YFSETQ. The CDR3 region is CASSTGVNTEAFF. CDR3 DNA: TGCGCCAGCAGCACGGGGGTGAACACTGAAGCTTTCTTT. The complete variable domain, with remaining parts taken from reference TRBV5-1 and TRBJ1-1, reads KAGVTQTPRYLIKTRGQQVTLSCSPISGHRSVSWYQQTPGQGLQFLFEYFSETQRNKGNFPGRFSGRQFSNSRSEMNVSTLELGDSALYLCASSTGVNTEAFFGQGTRLTVV.

V is TRBV21-1 and J is TRBJ2-7; TRBD1 is the table's D call, not checked against the DNA. TRBV21-1 is a pseudogene locus. This CDR3 has 15 amino acids. The DNA of the CDR3 is TGTGCCAGCAGCAAAGAAAGGACAGCCACGTACGAGCAGTACTTC. It is translated as CASSKERTATYEQYF.

The chain employs TRBV19 and TRBJ2-7, with TRBD1 matching over 7 bases. Per the germline V gene, CDR1 is LNHDA and CDR2 is SQIVND (reference sequence). The junction had 4 bases not matched to a gene; V was cut back by 5 bases and J by 3 bases. The CDR3 has 13 residues. CDR3 residues: CASSQPGGYEQYF. The DNA for the CDR3 is TGTGCCAGTAGTCAGCCAGGGGGCTACGAGCAGTACTTC.

With respect to this clone: This sample also contains other DNA sequences that code for the same CDR3. V is TRBV18 and J is TRBJ1-1, with 7 bases matching TRBD1. Germline V gene lookup returns CDR1 KGHSH and CDR2 LQKENI. Losses at the gene ends were 2 bases for V and 2 bases for J; bases not matched to a gene: 2. CDR3 length equals 14 residues. CDR3: CASSPGTANTEAFF. CDR3 nucleotide sequence: TGTGCCAGCTCACCAGGGACAGCTAACACTGAAGCTTTCTTT.

The chain employs TRBV2 and TRBJ2-5, with 7 bases that match TRBD1. Germline trimming cut 6 bases from V and 5 bases from J; bases unmatched to any gene: 9. CDR1 is SNHLY and CDR2 is FYNNEI in the germline V gene. The length of the CDR3 is 14 residues. As DNA, the CDR3 is TGTGCCAGCAGCCCTCTGACAGGGATGGAGACCCAGTACTTC. Amino acid sequence: CASSPLTGMETQYF. Together with reference TRBV2 and TRBJ2-5, the CDR3 gives the full variable domain: EPEVTQTPSHQVTQMGQEVILRCVPISNHLYFYWYRQILGQKVEFLVSFYNNEISEKSEIFDDQFSVERPDGSNFTLKIRSTKLEDSAMYFCASSPLTGMETQYFGPGTRLLVL.

This clone was picked up a small number of times. J is TRBJ2-7 and V is TRBV28, with 7 bases aligning to TRBD2. Germline CDR1 and CDR2: MDHEN and SYDVKM. Losses at the gene ends were 7 bases for V and 0 bases for J; bases not matched to a gene: 0. This CDR3 spans 12 amino acids. The CDR3 DNA reads TGTGCCAGCACGGGGGGCTCCTACGAGCAGTACTTC. Its protein is CASTGGSYEQYF. The full variable domain, rest sourced from reference TRBV28 and TRBJ2-7, is DVKVTQSSRYLVKRTGEKVFLECVQDMDHENMFWYRQDPGLGLRLIYFSYDVKMKEKGDIPEGYSVSREKKERFSLILESASTNQTSMYLCASTGGSYEQYFGPGTRLTVT.

The gene calls are TRBV23-1 and TRBJ1-2; possible D gene TRBD1, 6 bases. TRBV23-1 is assigned to the ORF class and has an uncertain function. V lost 9 bases to trimming and J lost 2 bases, with 19 bases between them. This CDR3 has 15 residues. The CDR3 is CARRGGAQRNYGYTF. For the CDR3, the DNA is TGCGCCAGAAGGGGGGGCGCCCAAAGAAACTATGGCTACACCTTC.

The rearrangement joins TRBV7-8 to TRBJ2-3; D is perhaps TRBD1 (6 bases). Germline V CDR1 and CDR2: SGHVS, FQNEAQ. CDR3 size: 14 residues. Trimming removed 4 bases from V and 2 bases from J, with 10 bases in between. The CDR3 loop is CASSWDTSTDTQYF. The CDR3 DNA sequence: TGTGCCAGCAGCTGGGACACCTCCACAGATACGCAGTATTTT.

The chain couples TRBV5-1 to TRBJ2-6, with 10 bases that match TRBD1. Germline V CDR1 and CDR2: SGHRS, YFSETQ. This CDR3 comprises 20 residues. The V segment lost 0 bases and the J segment 4 bases; nucleotides outside the gene matches: 13. CDR3 amino acids: CASSLAPGTGESLGANVLTF. In DNA, the CDR3 is TGCGCCAGCAGCTTGGCCCCGGGGACAGGGGAATCGTTAGGGGCCAACGTCCTGACTTTC.

The V and J genes are TRBV20-1 and TRBJ1-1; TRBD1 might be the D (6 bases). CDR3 size: 11 residues. V lost 5 bases and J lost 7, with 11 bases in between. Germline-derived CDR1 and CDR2 are DFQATT and SNEGSKA (reference sequence). The CDR3, as DNA: TGCAGTGCTTCCACAGGGTATGAAGCTTTCTTT. It translates to CSASTGYEAFF.

The chain is built from TRBV6-5 and TRBJ1-2; possibly TRBD1 for D (6 bases). Germline loops: CDR1 MNHEY, CDR2 SVGAGI. The CDR3 runs 13 residues. V was pared by 2 bases and J by 6 bases, with 10 bases between. This chain's CDR3 is CASSYHRENGYTF. The CDR3 DNA reads as TGTGCCAGCAGTTACCACAGGGAAAATGGCTACACCTTC.

The chain links TRBV5-1 to TRBJ1-1; a possible D gene is TRBD1 (5 bases). This CDR3 comprises 15 residues. Germline V gene lookup returns CDR1 SGHRS and CDR2 YFSETQ. V gave up 6 bases and J gave up 4 bases, with 19 bases separating them. The CDR3 loop is CASNSAGGGFTEAFF. The CDR3 nucleotides are TGCGCCAGCAATTCGGCCGGGGGTGGGTTCACTGAAGCTTTCTTT.